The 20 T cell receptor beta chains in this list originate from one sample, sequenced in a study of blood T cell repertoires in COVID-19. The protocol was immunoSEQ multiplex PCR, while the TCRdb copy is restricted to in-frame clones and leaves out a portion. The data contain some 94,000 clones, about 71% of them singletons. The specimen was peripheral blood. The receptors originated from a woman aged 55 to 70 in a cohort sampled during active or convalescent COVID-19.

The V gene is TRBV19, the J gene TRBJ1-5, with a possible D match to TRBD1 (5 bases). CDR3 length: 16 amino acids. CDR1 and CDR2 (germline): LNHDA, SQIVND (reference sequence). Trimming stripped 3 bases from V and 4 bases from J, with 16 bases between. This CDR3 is CASSMVWQGSNQPQHF. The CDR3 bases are TGTGCCAGTAGTATGGTGTGGCAGGGAAGTAATCAGCCCCAGCATTTT.

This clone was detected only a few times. The CDR3 loop is CASSPGRFYGYTF. For the CDR3, the DNA is TGTGCCAGCAGCCCCGGCAGGTTCTATGGCTACACCTTC. V and J are TRBV14 and TRBJ1-2; D not resolved. The germline V and J ends were trimmed by 4 bases and 4 bases, with 10 bases remaining between them. The CDR3 is made up of 13 amino acids. Germline loops: CDR1 SGHDN, CDR2 FVKESK.

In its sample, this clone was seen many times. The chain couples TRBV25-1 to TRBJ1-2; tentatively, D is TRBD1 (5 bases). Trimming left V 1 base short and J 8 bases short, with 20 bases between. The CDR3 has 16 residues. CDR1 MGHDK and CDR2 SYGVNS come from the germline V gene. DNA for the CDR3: TGTGCCAGCAGTGAATCGGGAGGACACCTCCCCAGCGGCTACACCTTC. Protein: CASSESGGHLPSGYTF.

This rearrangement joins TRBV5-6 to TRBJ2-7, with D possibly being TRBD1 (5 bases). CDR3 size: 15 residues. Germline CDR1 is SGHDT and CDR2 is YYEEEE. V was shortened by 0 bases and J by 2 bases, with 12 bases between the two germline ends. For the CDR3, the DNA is TGTGCCAGCAGCTTGGCCGTGGGGCTGCCCTACGAGCAGTACTTC. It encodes CASSLAVGLPYEQYF.

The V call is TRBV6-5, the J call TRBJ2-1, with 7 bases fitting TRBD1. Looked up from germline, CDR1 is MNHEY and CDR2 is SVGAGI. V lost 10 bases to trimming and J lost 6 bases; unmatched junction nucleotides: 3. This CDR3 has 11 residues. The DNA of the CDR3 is TGTGCCACCGGACAGGCCAATGAGCAGTTCTTC. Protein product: CATGQANEQFF.

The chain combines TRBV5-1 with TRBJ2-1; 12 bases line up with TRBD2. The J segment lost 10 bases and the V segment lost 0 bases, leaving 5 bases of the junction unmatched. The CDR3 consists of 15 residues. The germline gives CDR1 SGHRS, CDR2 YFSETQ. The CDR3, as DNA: TGCGCCAGCAGCTTGGGACTAGCGGGGGACATCGAGCAGTTCTTC. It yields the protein CASSLGLAGDIEQFF.

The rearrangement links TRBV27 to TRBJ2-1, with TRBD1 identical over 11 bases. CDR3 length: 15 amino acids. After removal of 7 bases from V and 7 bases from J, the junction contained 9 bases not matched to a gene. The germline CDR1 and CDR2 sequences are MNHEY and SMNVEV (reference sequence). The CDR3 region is CASNRGQGARNEQFF. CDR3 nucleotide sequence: TGTGCCAGCAACAGAGGACAGGGGGCGCGAAATGAGCAGTTCTTC.

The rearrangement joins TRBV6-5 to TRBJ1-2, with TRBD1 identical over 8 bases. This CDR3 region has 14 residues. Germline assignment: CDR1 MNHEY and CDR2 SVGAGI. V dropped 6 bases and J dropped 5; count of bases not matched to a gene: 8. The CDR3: CASRGGQVLYGYTF. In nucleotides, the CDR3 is TGTGCCAGCAGGGGGGGACAGGTTCTTTATGGCTACACCTTC.

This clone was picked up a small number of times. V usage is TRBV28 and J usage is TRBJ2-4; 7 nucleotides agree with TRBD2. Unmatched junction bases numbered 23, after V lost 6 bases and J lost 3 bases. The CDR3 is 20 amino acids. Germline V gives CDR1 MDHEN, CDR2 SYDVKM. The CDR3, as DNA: TGTGCCAGCAGCCCCGATCGGGGTTCGGGGGGTTATATCGGCAAAAACATTCAGTACTTC. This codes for CASSPDRGSGGYIGKNIQYF.

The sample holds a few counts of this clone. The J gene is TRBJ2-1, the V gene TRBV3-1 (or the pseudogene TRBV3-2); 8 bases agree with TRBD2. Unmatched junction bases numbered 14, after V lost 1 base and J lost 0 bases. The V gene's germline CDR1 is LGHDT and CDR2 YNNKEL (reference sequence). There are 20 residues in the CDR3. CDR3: CASSQVNREGSSGSYNEQFF. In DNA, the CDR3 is TGTGCCAGCAGCCAAGTTAATCGGGAGGGGAGTTCGGGCTCCTACAATGAGCAGTTCTTC.

The CDR3 region is CASKGGRERLTEAFF. The CDR3 DNA reads TGTGCCAGCAAAGGGGGCAGGGAACGACTCACTGAAGCTTTCTTT. This chain uses TRBV6-4 with TRBJ1-1, with 7 bases matching TRBD1. Germline CDR1 reads MRHNA; CDR2 reads SNTAGT. The CDR3 extends over 15 amino acids. V dropped 7 bases and J dropped 4; count of bases not matched to a gene: 12.

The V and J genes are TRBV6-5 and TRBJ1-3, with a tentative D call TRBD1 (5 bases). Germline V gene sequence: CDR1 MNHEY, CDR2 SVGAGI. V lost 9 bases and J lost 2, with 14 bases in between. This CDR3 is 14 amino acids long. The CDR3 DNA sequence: TGTGCCAGTAGCTGGTGGGGGGCTGGAAACACCATATATTTT. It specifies CASSWWGAGNTIYF.

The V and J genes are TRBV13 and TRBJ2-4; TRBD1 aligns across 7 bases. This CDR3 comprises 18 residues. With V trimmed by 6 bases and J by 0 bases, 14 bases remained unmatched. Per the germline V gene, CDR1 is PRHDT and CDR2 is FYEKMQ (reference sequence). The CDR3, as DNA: TGTGCCAGCAGAGGGCGGACAGGTATGGCTGAAGCCAAAAACATTCAGTACTTC. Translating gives CASRGRTGMAEAKNIQYF.

CDR3 loop: CASSGGSPGLGTDTQYF. The CDR3 bases are TGTGCCAGCAGCGGGGGCTCTCCGGGACTAGGCACAGATACGCAGTATTTT. This chain connects TRBV9 to TRBJ2-3; 8 bases are shared with TRBD2. The CDR3 sequence is 17 residues long. Per the germline V gene, CDR1 is SGDLS and CDR2 is YYNGEE. J gave up 1 base and V 3 bases, and 10 bases lay outside the gene matches.

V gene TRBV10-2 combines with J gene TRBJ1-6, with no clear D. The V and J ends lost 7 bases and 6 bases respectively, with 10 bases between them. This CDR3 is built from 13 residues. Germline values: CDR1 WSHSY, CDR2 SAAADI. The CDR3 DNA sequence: TGCGCCAGCACGCAACACCTTAATTCACCCCTCCACTTT. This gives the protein CASTQHLNSPLHF.

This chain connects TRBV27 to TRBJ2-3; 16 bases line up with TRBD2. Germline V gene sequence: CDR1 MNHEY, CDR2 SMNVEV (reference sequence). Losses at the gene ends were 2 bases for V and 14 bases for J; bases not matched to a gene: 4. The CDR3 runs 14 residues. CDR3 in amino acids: CASSLTGLAGGLYF. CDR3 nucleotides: TGTGCCAGCAGTTTAACGGGACTAGCGGGGGGGCTGTATTTT.

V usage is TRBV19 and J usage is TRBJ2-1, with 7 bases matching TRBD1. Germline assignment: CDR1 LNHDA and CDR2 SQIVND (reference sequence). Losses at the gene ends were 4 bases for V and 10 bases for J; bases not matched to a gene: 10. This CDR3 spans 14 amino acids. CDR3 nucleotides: TGTGCCAGTAGTAAAGGACAGGCGCCGTCCGAGCAGTTCTTC. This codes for CASSKGQAPSEQFF.

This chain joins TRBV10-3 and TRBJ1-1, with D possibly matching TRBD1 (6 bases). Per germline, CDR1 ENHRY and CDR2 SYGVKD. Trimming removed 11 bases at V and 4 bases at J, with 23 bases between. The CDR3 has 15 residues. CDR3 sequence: CAARQGPSVTTEAFF. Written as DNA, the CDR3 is TGTGCCGCCCGTCAGGGGCCGTCAGTAACCACTGAAGCTTTCTTT.

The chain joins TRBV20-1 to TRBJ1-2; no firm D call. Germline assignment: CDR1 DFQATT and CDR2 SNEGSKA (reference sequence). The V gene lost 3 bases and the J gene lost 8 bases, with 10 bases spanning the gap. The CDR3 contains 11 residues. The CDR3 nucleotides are TGCAGTGCTAGCCTGAGGTACGGCTACACCTTC. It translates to CSASLRYGYTF.

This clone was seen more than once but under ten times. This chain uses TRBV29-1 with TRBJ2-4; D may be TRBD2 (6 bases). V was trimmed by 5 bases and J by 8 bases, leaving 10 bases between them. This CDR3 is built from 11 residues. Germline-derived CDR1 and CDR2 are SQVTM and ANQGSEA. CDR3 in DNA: TGCAGCGTTAGGCGGGGAGACATTCAGTACTTC. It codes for CSVRRGDIQYF.